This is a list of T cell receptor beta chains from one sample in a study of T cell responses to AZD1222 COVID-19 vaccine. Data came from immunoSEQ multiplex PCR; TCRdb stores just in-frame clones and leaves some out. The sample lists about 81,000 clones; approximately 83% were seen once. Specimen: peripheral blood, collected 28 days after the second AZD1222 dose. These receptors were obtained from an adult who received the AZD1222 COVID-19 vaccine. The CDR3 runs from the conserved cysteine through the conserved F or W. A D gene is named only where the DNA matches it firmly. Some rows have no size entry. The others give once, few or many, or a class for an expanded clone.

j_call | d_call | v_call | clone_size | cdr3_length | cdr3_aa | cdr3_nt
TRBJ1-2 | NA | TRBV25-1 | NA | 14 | CASSVTGHHYGYTF | TGTGCCAGCAGTGTCACAGGACACCACTATGGCTACACCTTC
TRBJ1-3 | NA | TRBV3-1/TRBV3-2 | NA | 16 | CASSQDSGGVGNTIYF | TGTGCCAGCAGCCAAGATTCCGGGGGCGTGGGAAACACCATATATTTT
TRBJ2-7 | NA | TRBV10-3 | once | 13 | CAISESGQGEQYF | TGTGCCATCAGTGAGTCTGGGCAAGGCGAGCAGTACTTC
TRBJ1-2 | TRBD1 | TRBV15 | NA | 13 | CATTRDSDYGYTF | TGTGCCACCACGCGGGACAGCGATTATGGCTACACCTTC
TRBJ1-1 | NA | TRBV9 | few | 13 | CASSPGLNTEAFF | TGTGCCAGCAGTCCGGGGCTGAACACTGAAGCTTTCTTT
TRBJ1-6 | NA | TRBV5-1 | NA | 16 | CASSFSEGIGNSPLHF | TGCGCCAGCAGCTTCAGTGAGGGTATTGGGAATTCACCCCTCCACTTT
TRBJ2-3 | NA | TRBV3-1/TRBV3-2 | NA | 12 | CASSQDRNTQYF | TGTGCCAGCAGCCAAGATAGAAATACGCAGTATTTT
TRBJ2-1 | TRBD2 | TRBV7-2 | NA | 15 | CASSAAVLAGSEQFF | TGTGCCAGCAGCGCCGCCGTACTAGCGGGATCTGAGCAGTTCTTC
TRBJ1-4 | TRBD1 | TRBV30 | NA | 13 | CAWRGQRNEKLFF | TGTGCCTGGAGGGGACAGAGAAATGAAAAACTGTTTTTT
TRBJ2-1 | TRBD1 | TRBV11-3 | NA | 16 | CASSLTGQGPYNEQFF | TGTGCCAGCAGCTTGACGGGACAGGGTCCCTACAATGAGCAGTTCTTC
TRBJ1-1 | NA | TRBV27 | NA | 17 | CASSSHPGRTQNTEAFF | TGTGCCAGCAGTAGCCACCCCGGGAGAACCCAGAACACTGAAGCTTTCTTT
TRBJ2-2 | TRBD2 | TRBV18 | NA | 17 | CASSPGTSGSGTGELFF | TGTGCCAGCTCACCCGGGACTAGCGGGAGCGGCACCGGGGAGCTGTTTTTT
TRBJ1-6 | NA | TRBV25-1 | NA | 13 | CASSTGQFSPLHF | TGTGCCAGCTCGACCGGACAGTTTTCACCCCTCCACTTT
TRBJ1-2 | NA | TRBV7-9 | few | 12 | CASRGGLYGYTF | TGTGCCAGCAGGGGGGGCCTCTATGGCTACACCTTC
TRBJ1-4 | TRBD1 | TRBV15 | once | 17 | CATSRDPVGGGNEKLFF | TGTGCCACCAGCAGAGATCCAGTAGGGGGCGGTAATGAAAAACTGTTTTTT
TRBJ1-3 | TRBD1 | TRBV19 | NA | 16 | CASSTTGQSSGNTIYF | TGTGCCAGTAGTACAACGGGACAGAGCTCTGGAAACACCATATATTTT
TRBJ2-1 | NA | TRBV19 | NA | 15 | CASSIAGDPYNEQFF | TGTGCCAGTAGTATAGCTGGGGACCCCTACAATGAGCAGTTCTTC
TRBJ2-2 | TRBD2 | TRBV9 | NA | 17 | CASSILSGGPNTGELFF | TGTGCCAGCAGCATTCTTAGCGGGGGACCGAACACCGGGGAGCTGTTTTTT
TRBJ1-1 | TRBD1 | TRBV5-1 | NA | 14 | CASSPDSTGDEAFF | TGCGCCAGCAGCCCGGACTCGACAGGGGATGAAGCTTTCTTT
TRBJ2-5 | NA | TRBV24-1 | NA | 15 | CATSDLGTPQETQYF | TGTGCCACCAGTGATTTAGGGACCCCCCAAGAGACCCAGTACTTC
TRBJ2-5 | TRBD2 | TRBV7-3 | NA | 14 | CASSIRPGRETQYF | TGTGCCAGCAGCATTAGGCCCGGGAGGGAGACCCAGTACTTC
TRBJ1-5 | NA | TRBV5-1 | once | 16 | CASSLVPGTSNQPQHF | TGCGCCAGCAGCTTGGTCCCAGGGACTAGCAATCAGCCCCAGCATTTT
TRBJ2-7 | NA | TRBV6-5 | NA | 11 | CASTSSYEQYF | TGTGCCAGCACAAGCTCCTACGAGCAGTACTTC
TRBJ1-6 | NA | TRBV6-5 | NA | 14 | CASRRAPEDSPLHF | TGTGCCAGCAGGAGGGCCCCAGAGGATTCACCCCTCCACTTT
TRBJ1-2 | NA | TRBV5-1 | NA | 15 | CASSLYWVDPLGYTF | TGCGCCAGCAGCTTGTATTGGGTGGACCCGTTAGGCTACACCTTC
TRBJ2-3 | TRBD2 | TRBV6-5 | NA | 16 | CASSYSSGGGADTQYF | TGTGCCAGCAGTTACTCTAGCGGGGGCGGGGCAGATACGCAGTATTTT
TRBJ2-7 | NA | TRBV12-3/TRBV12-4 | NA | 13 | CASSFQLGYEQYF | TGTGCCAGCAGTTTTCAACTGGGATACGAGCAGTACTTC
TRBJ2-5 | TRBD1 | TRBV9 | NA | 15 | CASSVATGAQETQYF | TGTGCCAGCAGCGTAGCTACAGGGGCCCAAGAGACCCAGTACTTC
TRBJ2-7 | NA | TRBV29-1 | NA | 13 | CSATSRGGYEQYF | TGCAGCGCGACCTCCCGAGGGGGCTACGAGCAGTACTTC
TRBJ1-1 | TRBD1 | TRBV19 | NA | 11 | CASKTGEKAFF | TGTGCCAGTAAGACAGGGGAGAAAGCTTTCTTT
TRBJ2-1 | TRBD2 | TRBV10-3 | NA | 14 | CAITASGGYNEQFF | TGTGCCATCACCGCTAGCGGGGGTTACAATGAGCAGTTCTTC
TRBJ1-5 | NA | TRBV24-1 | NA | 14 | CATSDTDSNQPQHF | TGTGCCACCAGTGACACGGATAGCAATCAGCCCCAGCATTTT
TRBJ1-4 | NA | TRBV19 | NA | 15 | CASSFGTGENEKLFF | TGTGCCAGTAGTTTTGGTACAGGAGAGAATGAAAAACTGTTTTTT
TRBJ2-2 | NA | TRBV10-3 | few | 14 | CAISESADTGELFF | TGTGCCATCAGTGAGTCGGCCGATACCGGGGAGCTGTTTTTT
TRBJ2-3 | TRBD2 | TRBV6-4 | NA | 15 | CASSGKAGAGDTQYF | TGTGCCAGCAGTGGGAAAGCGGGGGCAGGAGATACGCAGTATTTT
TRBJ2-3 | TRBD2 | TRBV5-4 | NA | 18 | CASRPELRLAGGTDTQYF | TGTGCCAGCAGGCCGGAGTTAAGGTTAGCGGGGGGCACAGATACGCAGTATTTT
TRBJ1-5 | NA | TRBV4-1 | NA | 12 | CASSQGIWPQHF | TGCGCCAGCAGCCAGGGCATTTGGCCCCAGCATTTT
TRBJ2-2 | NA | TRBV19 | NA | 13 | CASSRTRPGELFF | TGTGCCAGTAGTAGGACCAGGCCCGGGGAGCTGTTTTTT
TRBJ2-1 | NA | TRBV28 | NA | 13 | CASTPGEGNKKFF | TGTGCCAGCACCCCGGGCGAGGGAAATAAAAAGTTCTTC
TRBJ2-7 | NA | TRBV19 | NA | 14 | CASSISGISYEQYF | TGTGCCAGTAGTATTTCGGGGATAAGTTACGAGCAGTACTTC
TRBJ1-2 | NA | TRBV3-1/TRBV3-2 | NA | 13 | CASSLEAGGGYTF | TGTGCCAGCAGCCTTGAGGCGGGGGGCGGCTACACCTTC
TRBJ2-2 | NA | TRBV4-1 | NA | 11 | CASSQAVELFF | TGCGCCAGCAGCCAAGCGGTGGAGCTGTTTTTT
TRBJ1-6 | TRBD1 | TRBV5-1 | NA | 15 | CASSLDKRQGSPLHF | TGCGCCAGCAGCTTGGACAAGAGACAGGGCTCACCCCTCCACTTT
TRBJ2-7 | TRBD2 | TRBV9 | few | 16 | CASSVDPSGRFHEQYF | TGTGCCAGCAGCGTAGATCCTAGCGGGAGGTTCCACGAGCAGTACTTC